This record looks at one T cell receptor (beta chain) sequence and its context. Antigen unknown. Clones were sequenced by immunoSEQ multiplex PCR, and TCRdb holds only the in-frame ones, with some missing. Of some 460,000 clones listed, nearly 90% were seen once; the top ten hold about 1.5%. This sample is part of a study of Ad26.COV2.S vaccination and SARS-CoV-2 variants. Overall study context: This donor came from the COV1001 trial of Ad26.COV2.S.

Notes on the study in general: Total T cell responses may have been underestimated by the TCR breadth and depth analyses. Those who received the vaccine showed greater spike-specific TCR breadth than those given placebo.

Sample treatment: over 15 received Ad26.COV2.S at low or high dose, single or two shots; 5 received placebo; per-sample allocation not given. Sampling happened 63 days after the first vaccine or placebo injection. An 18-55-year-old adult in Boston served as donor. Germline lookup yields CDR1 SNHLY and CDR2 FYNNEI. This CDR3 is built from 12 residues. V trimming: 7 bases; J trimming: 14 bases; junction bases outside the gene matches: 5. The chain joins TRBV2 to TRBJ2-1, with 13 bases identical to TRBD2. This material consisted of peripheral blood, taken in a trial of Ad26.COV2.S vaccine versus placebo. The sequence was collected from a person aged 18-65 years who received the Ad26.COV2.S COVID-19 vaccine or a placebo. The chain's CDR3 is CASNGLAGVKFF. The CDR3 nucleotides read TGTGCCAGCAATGGACTAGCGGGAGTTAAGTTCTTC.